This is a list of T cell receptor beta chains from one sample in a study of shared clonotypes between healthy human individuals. Clones were sequenced by immunoSEQ multiplex PCR, and TCRdb holds only the in-frame ones, with some missing. The table shows more than 2 million clones, with nearly 97% occurring only once. The sample taken for sequencing was naive CD4+ T cells sorted from blood. These TCRs come from a man aged 18 to 29 in good health. CDR3s leave out the opening cysteine and the closing phenylalanine or tryptophan. The order of the fields is V gene, CDR3 length, CDR3 protein.

V: TRBV5-1
length: 13
CDR3: ASSLALRRGYEQY

V: TRBV6-6
length: 14
CDR3: ASSYPGARATGELF

V: TRBV6-1
length: 13
CDR3: ASSEALTGTHEQY

V: TRBV4-1
length: 11
CDR3: ASSPGQGWEQF

V: TRBV25-1
length: 10
CDR3: ASSEYGHEQF

V: TRBV7-9
length: 12
CDR3: ASSLASTPYEQY

V: TRBV7-8
length: 15
CDR3: ASSPRQTSRSYNEQF

V: TRBV10-3
length: 12
CDR3: AVSQASSNYGYT

V: TRBV9
length: 15
CDR3: ASSVSGGSSYTGELF

V: TRBV6-1
length: 15
CDR3: ASSGGGTAANTGELF

V: TRBV6-6
length: 12
CDR3: ASSGSGNYNEQF

V: TRBV10-3
length: 12
CDR3: AISETGAQETQY

V: TRBV5-1
length: 15
CDR3: ASSLGVGGTANEKLF

V: TRBV27
length: 12
CDR3: ASSFAGGGSPLH

V: TRBV28
length: 16
CDR3: ASTIQAAGGAGNQPQH

V: TRBV30
length: 9
CDR3: AWSPQETQY

V: TRBV7-8
length: 12
CDR3: ASSALVADNEQF

V: TRBV25-1
length: 12
CDR3: ASSESWVNYGYT

V: TRBV28
length: 13
CDR3: ASSATGIWNEKLF

V: TRBV6-5
length: 13
CDR3: ASSYRDRGLYGYT

V: TRBV6-5
length: 11
CDR3: ASTHSPPYEQY

V: TRBV5-4
length: 15
CDR3: ASSLGPPGVNTGELF

V: TRBV27
length: 12
CDR3: ASSYKNGKNEQY

V: TRBV4-1
length: 12
CDR3: ASSQPKYGGELF

V: TRBV18
length: 9
CDR3: ASSLDNEQY

V: TRBV30
length: 10
CDR3: AWSGGYTEAF

V: TRBV11-2
length: 12
CDR3: ASSPNGGIDEQF

V: TRBV6-5
length: 12
CDR3: ASKQGAPNYGYT

V: TRBV30
length: 11
CDR3: AWRQRQNYGYT

V: TRBV11-2
length: 13
CDR3: ASRNLGADTGELF

V: TRBV2
length: 11
CDR3: ASMVVRAETQY

V: TRBV5-1
length: 13
CDR3: ASSLETGTYEKLF

V: TRBV5-4
length: 12
CDR3: ASSIGLATDTQY

V: TRBV21-1
length: 12
CDR3: ASSNRGRVYGYT

V: TRBV1
length: 14
CDR3: TSSQIRESSYNEQF

V: TRBV28
length: 12
CDR3: ASSLLSTNTEAF

V: TRBV21-1
length: 14
CDR3: ASRVRGDSSYNEQF

V: TRBV7-9
length: 13
CDR3: ASSPQDRMNTEAF

V: TRBV5-1
length: 15
CDR3: ASSRGTSGPNTGELF

V: TRBV4-1
length: 13
CDR3: ASSLWTGVDTEAF